One and the same sample provided the 14 T cell receptor beta chains below, sequenced in a study of blood T cell repertoires in COVID-19. The repertoire was sequenced with immunoSEQ multiplex PCR; TCRdb's copy has only in-frame clones and lacks some. There are about 120,000 clones in the sample; about 70% occur only once, and 2% to 2.5% lies in the top ten. The sample consisted of peripheral blood. These receptors were taken from a woman aged 70-85 years with acute or convalescent COVID-19.

The rearrangement uses TRBV5-5 and TRBJ2-1; tentatively, D is TRBD2 (5 bases). V gave up 2 bases and J gave up 10 bases, with 13 bases separating them. Germline CDR1 and CDR2: SGHKS and YYEKEE (reference sequence). This CDR3 comprises 13 residues. CDR3 region: CASSFAASLEQFF. CDR3 nucleotides: TGTGCCAGCAGCTTTGCGGCTAGCCTAGAGCAGTTCTTC.

The gene calls are TRBV10-3 and TRBJ1-5, with 8 bases identical to TRBD1. Losses at the gene ends were 6 bases for V and 2 bases for J; bases not matched to a gene: 6. This CDR3 spans 15 amino acids. The germline CDR1 and CDR2 sequences are ENHRY and SYGVKD. CDR3 bases: TGTGCCATCAGAGCCGGGACAGGACGCAATCAGCCCCAGCATTTT. Translating it yields CAIRAGTGRNQPQHF.

Only a few counts were recorded for this clone. The chain combines TRBV29-1 with TRBJ2-7; 14 bases align to TRBD2. This CDR3 is built from 16 residues. Germline V lookup: CDR1 SQVTM, CDR2 ANQGSEA. J lost 5 bases, V lost 4 bases, and 10 bases had no gene match. CDR3 protein: CSVAGTSGRSLHEQYF. The CDR3 region has the DNA TGCAGCGTTGCCGGGACTAGCGGGAGAAGTTTACACGAGCAGTACTTC.

This clone showed up just a few times. The chain links TRBV5-1 to TRBJ1-2; D might be TRBD1 (5 bases). The CDR3 sequence is 13 residues long. V was pared by 2 bases and J by 4 bases, with 9 bases between. Looked up from germline, CDR1 is SGHRS and CDR2 is YFSETQ. The CDR3 nucleotides are TGCGCCAGCAGCTTTGGAACAGGCTATGGCTACACCTTC. Its protein product is CASSFGTGYGYTF.

The chain uses TRBV18 and TRBJ1-4; perhaps TRBD1 as D (6 bases). The CDR3 spans 15 residues. Germline V gene sequence: CDR1 KGHSH, CDR2 LQKENI. V gave up 5 bases and J gave up 5 bases, with 15 bases separating them. The CDR3 DNA reads TGTGCCAGCTCAGCGGAGGGGGGGCGCAATGAAAAACTGTTTTTT. As protein: CASSAEGGRNEKLFF.

This sequence joins TRBV6-5 and TRBJ1-2, with D possibly being TRBD1 (6 bases). The CDR3 consists of 15 residues. Germline values: CDR1 MNHEY, CDR2 SVGAGI. The germline V and J ends were trimmed by 0 bases and 1 base, with 9 bases remaining between them. The CDR3 protein is CASSYSAGVNYGYTF. Here the CDR3 DNA reads TGTGCCAGCAGTTACTCGGCAGGGGTTAACTATGGCTACACCTTC.

This rearrangement joins TRBV6-5 to TRBJ1-5, with unresolved D. Trimming removed 5 bases at V and 0 bases at J, with 11 bases between. Germline V CDR1 and CDR2: MNHEY, SVGAGI. CDR3 length: 15 residues. CDR3 amino acids: CASSIGLYSNQPQHF. CDR3 DNA sequence: TGTGCCAGCAGTATTGGACTCTATAGCAATCAGCCCCAGCATTTT.

This chain connects TRBV11-2 to TRBJ2-1; maybe TRBD1 (6 bases). V lost 5 bases and J 5 bases, leaving 7 bases between the germline ends. Per germline, CDR1 SGHAT and CDR2 FQNNGV. The CDR3 runs to 12 residues. The CDR3 sequence: CASSRTDNEQFF. Written as DNA, the CDR3 is TGTGCCAGCAGCCGGACAGACAATGAGCAGTTCTTC.

This rearrangement joins TRBV28 to TRBJ1-1; 7 positions match TRBD1. Germline V lookup: CDR1 MDHEN, CDR2 SYDVKM. This CDR3 region has 15 residues. V was clipped by 6 bases and J by 1 base; unmatched bases: 8. DNA of the CDR3: TGTGCCAGCAGGAAACAGGGGATGAAGAACACTGAAGCTTTCTTT. Translating it yields CASRKQGMKNTEAFF.

This clone has just a few counts. This rearrangement joins TRBV5-3 to TRBJ2-7; 11 bases align to TRBD1. TRBV5-3 carries the ORF label, with uncertain function. This CDR3 is 16 amino acids long. Losses at the gene ends were 0 bases for V and 5 bases for J; bases not matched to a gene: 7. The CDR3 nucleotides read TGTGCCAGAAGCTTGGCCCGCCGGACAGGGGGCCACGAGCAGTACTTC. Its protein product is CARSLARRTGGHEQYF.

The chain links TRBV19 to TRBJ1-6; 9 positions match TRBD1. CDR1 is LNHDA and CDR2 is SQIVND in the germline V gene (reference sequence). The length of the CDR3 is 15 residues. V shed 5 bases, J shed 7 bases, and the junction held 6 bases outside the gene matches. The CDR3 sequence is CASSSGQGNNSPLHF. As DNA, the CDR3 is TGTGCCAGTAGTTCCGGACAGGGGAACAATTCACCCCTCCACTTT.

The chain combines TRBV6-5 with TRBJ2-1; 8 positions agree with TRBD2. V gave up 6 bases and J gave up 8 bases; unmatched junction bases: 6. There are 13 residues in the CDR3. The germline CDR1 and CDR2 sequences are MNHEY and SVGAGI. The DNA of the CDR3 is TGTGCCAGCAGAAGCGGGAGCAACGATGAGCAGTTCTTC. It codes for CASRSGSNDEQFF.

The sample holds a few counts of this clone. V usage is TRBV9 and J usage is TRBJ2-2, with 12 bases aligning to TRBD2. The CDR3 length is 16 residues. Germline assignment: CDR1 SGDLS and CDR2 YYNGEE. V was pared by 0 bases and J by 7 bases, with 4 bases of the junction left unmatched. The CDR3 DNA reads TGTGCCAGCAGCGTAGCTAGCGGGAGGGTCCACGGGGAGCTGTTTTTT. Translation: CASSVASGRVHGELFF. The full variable domain, its missing parts supplied by reference TRBV9 and TRBJ2-2, is DSGVTQTPKHLITATGQRVTLRCSPRSGDLSVYWYQQSLDQGLQFLIQYYNGEERAKGNILERFSAQQFPDLHSELNLSSLELGDSALYFCASSVASGRVHGELFFGEGSRLTVL.

The chain uses TRBV27 and TRBJ2-1, with a tentative D call TRBD2 (6 bases). CDR1 and CDR2 from the germline V gene are MNHEY and SMNVEV (reference sequence). The CDR3 loop spans 14 amino acids. V was cut by 6 bases and J by 5 bases, with 14 bases left in between. The CDR3 region has the DNA TGTGCCAGCAGCCGGACTCCGGGAGACAATGAGCAGTTCTTC. Protein: CASSRTPGDNEQFF.